Sequencing of this T cell receptor (beta chain) was carried out in a study of glioma-infiltrating T cells after dendritic cell vaccination. Study context: Patients had newly diagnosed or recurrent glioblastoma and received dendritic cell vaccines.

The data were produced by immunoSEQ multiplex PCR, yet TCRdb's version contains in-frame clones alone and is incomplete. The sample lists tens of thousands of clones, 85% to 90% seen once, with approximately 3.2% in the top ten. This CDR3 has 11 residues. Germline values: CDR1 SGHDN, CDR2 FVKESK. Trimming shortened V by 4 bases and J by 5 bases, and 5 bases separated the two germline ends. Here the sequenced sample was blood, taken before dendritic cell vaccination. The receptor's source is a human donor with glioblastoma. V is TRBV14 and J is TRBJ2-5; D is possibly TRBD2 (5 bases). The CDR3 nucleotides are TGTGCCAGCAGCCGAGGGGAGACCCAGTACTTC. It yields the protein CASSRGETQYF. Supplemented by reference TRBV14 and TRBJ2-5, the full variable domain reads EAGVTQFPSHSVIEKGQTVTLRCDPISGHDNLYWYRRVMGKEIKFLLHFVKESKQDESGMPNNRFLAERTGGTYSTLKVQPAELEDSGVYFCASSRGETQYFGPGTRLLVL.